What follows describes a single T cell receptor (beta chain). Seattle enrolled patients during active infection and tracked them longitudinally. These data are taken from a study of blood T cell repertoires in COVID-19. Study context: The origin of the acute and convalescent COVID-19 samples was the United States, Italy and Spain. PBMCs, B-cell-depleted T cells, or T cells were the source of the cDNA or gDNA that made up the material.

Methods used by the authors: Estimation of nucleated cell counts relied on the amplification of reference gene primers. Measured with immunoSEQ multiplex PCR; TCRdb has only the in-frame clones, and not every one. The V and J calls and the clone size are those of that table, but D and trimming were determined from the DNA. This sample has hundreds of thousands of clones, with about 91% found just once. The CDR3 contains 14 residues. The germline V and J ends were trimmed by 3 bases and 2 bases, with 10 bases remaining between them. Germline V gene data show CDR1 as SGHTA and CDR2 as FQGNSA. Material for sequencing was peripheral blood. This chain connects TRBV7-2 to TRBJ2-5; no clear D. This sequence originates from a man younger than 35 with COVID-19, enrolled during active disease. CDR3 sequence reads: CASSFGRAQETQYF. CDR3 sequence (DNA): TGTGCCAGCAGCTTCGGTCGAGCGCAAGAGACCCAGTACTTC.